This record covers a single T cell receptor beta chain. Its target is unknown. One junction end disagrees with the germline gene, perhaps due to a read error. The CDR3 runs to 14 residues. Germline V gene lookup returns CDR1 ENHRY and CDR2 SYGVKD. The source of the sample is a study of CD8+CD57+ T cells in acquired aplastic anemia. Across the whole study: Researchers reported that healthy donors averaged roughly 11 million reads for CD4+ cells.

Study-level findings and limits: The CD8+ Simpson's diversity of patients and controls was not significantly different. Patients and controls were found to share 25 to 30 CD8+ CDR3 sequences.

Researchers used genomic DNA as the template to profile TCR beta VDJ and CDR3. One entry per CDR3 protein, called by TCRdb with MiXCR from the reads. This table holds some 200,000 distinct CDR3 sequences, about a third found once. This TCR was recovered from a human donor in good health, serving as a control. This rearrangement joins TRBV10-3 to TRBJ1-2; D is unresolved. Sequences were obtained from sorted CD4+, CD8+, or CD8+CD57+ T cells (not recorded which) from PBMCs. The CDR3 nucleotides are TGTGCCACCAGTGAACGGTGGTCCTCTTATGGCTACACCTTC. Amino acid sequence: CATSERWSSYGYTF.